The rows below give T cell receptor beta chains drawn from one sample of a study of beta chain features in type 1 diabetes. Profiled with immunoSEQ multiplex PCR; TCRdb holds only in-frame clones, not every one. Among about 330,000 clones listed, 9.5% to 12% were seen once. Sequencing was performed on naive CD4+ T cells from blood. These receptor sequences come from a woman under 40 in good health. The CDR3 runs from the conserved cysteine through the conserved F or W. D genes are given only for firm matches. Size is stated for part of the rows, as once, few or many counts, or as a class when the clone is expanded.

>TRBJ2-3|-|TRBV7-3|TRBD2
TGTGCCAGCAGCTTGGGGAGGGCGGGAACAGATACGCAGTATTTT
CASSLGRAGTDTQYF
>TRBJ2-3|once|TRBV9|-
TGTGCCAGCAGCCCGCACCACGGGAGTCCTAGCACAGATACGCAGTATTTT
CASSPHHGSPSTDTQYF
>TRBJ2-1|-|TRBV5-1|TRBD1
TGCGCCAGCAGCTTGGGCTCCGGGACAGGGGTGGATGAGCAGTTCTTC
CASSLGSGTGVDEQFF
>TRBJ2-2|few|TRBV7-2|TRBD2
TGTGCCAGCAGCCGACCCCGTGGGAGGGCCATCGCAGCCGGGGAGCTGTTTTTT
CASSRPRGRAIAAGELFF
>TRBJ2-1|-|TRBV5-1|-
TGCGCCAGCAGCTTCGTGGGACATCGGGCCTACAATGAGCAGTTCTTC
CASSFVGHRAYNEQFF
>TRBJ2-1|few|TRBV28|-
TGTGCCAGCAGTCAAACAGGGCATGAGCAGTTCTTC
CASSQTGHEQFF
>TRBJ2-7|few|TRBV5-1|TRBD1
TGCGCCAGCAGCTGGGACGGGACAGGGAACCAGCGGCAGTACTTC
CASSWDGTGNQRQYF
>TRBJ1-5|-|TRBV7-2|-
TGTGCCAGCAGCCGGTCCATCAATCAGCCCCAGCATTTT
CASSRSINQPQHF
>TRBJ2-7|-|TRBV7-9|TRBD2
TGTGCCAGCAGCTTAAACCGCGGGAGCGAGCAGTACTTC
CASSLNRGSEQYF
>TRBJ1-5|-|TRBV19|-
TGTGCCAGTAGTATGTCCGGTCTTGGTAGCAATCAGCCCCAGCATTTT
CASSMSGLGSNQPQHF
>TRBJ2-5|-|TRBV11-2|-
TGTGCCAGCAGCTTAGACAGGGGCCAAGAGACCCAGTACTTC
CASSLDRGQETQYF
>TRBJ2-1|few|TRBV7-2|-
TGTGCCAGCAGCGAGCGCGGCGACTCCTACAATGAGCAGTTCTTC
CASSERGDSYNEQFF
>TRBJ2-5|-|TRBV5-1|-
TGCGCCAGCAGCTTGGTCAGGGAAGAGACCCAGTACTTC
CASSLVREETQYF
>TRBJ2-1|-|TRBV28|TRBD2
TGTGCCAGCAGACCCAGCGGGAGATCGGATGAGCAGTTCTTC
CASRPSGRSDEQFF
>TRBJ2-1|few|TRBV7-9|-
TGTGCCAGCAGCGTCAGGGAGGGGGAACCCTCCTACAATGAGCAGTTCTTC
CASSVREGEPSYNEQFF
>TRBJ2-7|many|TRBV4-3|TRBD1
TGCGCCAGCAGCCTCGACAGGGTAGGCGAGCAGTACTTC
CASSLDRVGEQYF
>TRBJ2-2|few|TRBV9|-
TGTGCCAGCAGCACGGGCCCAAGGGGTACCGGGGAGCTGTTTTTT
CASSTGPRGTGELFF
>TRBJ1-2|few|TRBV30|TRBD1
TGTGCCTGGACGGTGACAGGGGAGGGCTACACCTTC
CAWTVTGEGYTF
>TRBJ2-7|few|TRBV27|TRBD1
TGTGCCAGCAGTCCGCCAAGGACAGGGAATTACGAGCAGTACTTC
CASSPPRTGNYEQYF
>TRBJ2-7|few|TRBV5-1|TRBD2
TGCGCCAGCAGCTTAACCCCCGGACTAGCTTTTTCCGAGCAGTACTTC
CASSLTPGLAFSEQYF
>TRBJ2-7|few|TRBV10-3|-
TGTGCCATCAGTGCCGGGTACGAGCAGTACTTC
CAISAGYEQYF
>TRBJ2-7|-|TRBV30|TRBD2
TGTGCCTGGATATCCCCCCTAGCGGGAAGCTCCTACGAGCAGTACTTC
CAWISPLAGSSYEQYF
>TRBJ2-3|-|TRBV20-1|TRBD2
TGCAGTGCATTAGCGGGTGGTACGCAGTATTTT
CSALAGGTQYF
>TRBJ2-7|few|TRBV29-1|TRBD2
TGCAGCGTTGCCTTACTAGCGGGGTTTTACGAGCAGTACTTC
CSVALLAGFYEQYF
>TRBJ2-1|-|TRBV4-3|TRBD2
TGCGCCAGCAGCCAAGATGGGCTAGCGGCCCTCGGTCCCTACAATGAGCAGTTCTTC
CASSQDGLAALGPYNEQFF
>TRBJ1-4|-|TRBV6-6|TRBD1
TGTGCCAGCAGTTGGGGGGACAGCGCTAATGAAAAACTGTTTTTT
CASSWGDSANEKLFF
>TRBJ2-7|-|TRBV7-2|TRBD2
TGTGCCAGCAGCTTAGCGACTAGCGGGGGCTACGAGCAGTACTTC
CASSLATSGGYEQYF
>TRBJ2-1|-|TRBV19|TRBD2
TGTGCCAGTAGTATAGTGAGGACTAGGTCAAATGAGCAGTTCTTC
CASSIVRTRSNEQFF
>TRBJ2-3|-|TRBV5-1|TRBD2
TGCGCCAGCAGCACTGGGACTAGCGGGGATAACACAGATACGCAGTATTTT
CASSTGTSGDNTDTQYF
>TRBJ2-2|few|TRBV4-3|TRBD2
TGCGCCAGCAGTCGGGGGGCTAGCGGGACCGGGGAGCTGTTTTTT
CASSRGASGTGELFF
>TRBJ2-3|few|TRBV11-1|-
TGTGCCAGCAGCTTAGCGAGGGAGGATACGCAGTATTTT
CASSLAREDTQYF
>TRBJ2-5|-|TRBV5-1|TRBD2
TGCGCCAGCAGCACCGGGACTAGAGGCTTCGAGACCCAGTACTTC
CASSTGTRGFETQYF
>TRBJ2-1|-|TRBV5-4|TRBD2
TGTGCCAGCAGCTCGGGGGGAGCGGGAACGGGCAATGAGCAGTTCTTC
CASSSGGAGTGNEQFF
>TRBJ1-1|-|TRBV5-1|-
TGCGCCAGCAGCAATCCAGTGAACACTGAAGCTTTCTTT
CASSNPVNTEAFF
>TRBJ2-7|few|TRBV5-1|TRBD2
TGCGCCAGCAGCTTGACTAGCGGGAGCCACGAGCAGTACTTC
CASSLTSGSHEQYF
>TRBJ2-5|-|TRBV5-4|TRBD2
TGTGCCAGCAGCTTGCTAGCGGGAGGGCCAGGGGAGACCCAGTACTTC
CASSLLAGGPGETQYF
>TRBJ2-3|few|TRBV7-3|TRBD2
TGTGCCAGCAGTCGAGAAGTAGCGGGAGGGGCAGATACGCAGTATTTT
CASSREVAGGADTQYF
>TRBJ2-1|-|TRBV11-2|-
TGTGCCAGCAACCCAGGACGGGACTCCTACAATGAGCAGTTCTTC
CASNPGRDSYNEQFF
>TRBJ2-5|-|TRBV6-4|-
TGTGCCACTCGCCGGGTTCAGGAGACCCAGTACTTC
CATRRVQETQYF
>TRBJ1-2|-|TRBV19|-
TGTGCCAGTAGAGTGCGAGGATATGGCTACACCTTC
CASRVRGYGYTF
>TRBJ1-2|-|TRBV7-2|TRBD1
TGTGCCAGCACCTCCGGGACAGGGGTACGGCATGGCTACACCTTC
CASTSGTGVRHGYTF
>TRBJ1-5|-|TRBV7-2|-
TGTGCCAGCAGCTTAGCGCATTCGGGTCAGCCCCAGCATTTT
CASSLAHSGQPQHF
>TRBJ2-3|few|TRBV7-7|TRBD2
TGTGCTAGCAGCTCCCCGGGAGGGGTGCAGTATTTT
CASSSPGGVQYF
>TRBJ2-2|-|TRBV6-5|-
TGTGCCAGCAGGTCCCTAGCGACGAACACCGGGGAGCTGTTTTTT
CASRSLATNTGELFF
>TRBJ2-1|-|TRBV6-4|TRBD2
TGTGCCAGCAGTGACTCGAGCGGGACTGAGCAGTTCTTC
CASSDSSGTEQFF
>TRBJ1-1|few|TRBV21-1|-
TGTGCCAGCAGCAAATTACGTGGTCGGAGGAGGGCCAGACCTGAAGCTTTCTTT
CASSKLRGRRRARPEAFF
>TRBJ1-2|few|TRBV29-1|-
TGCAGCGTTGGTCCAGCTAACTATGGCTACACCTTC
CSVGPANYGYTF
>TRBJ2-5|-|TRBV4-3|-
TGCGCCGGCCGGGACTTCCTTTGTGGCCTAAAGAGGGAGCAGTACTTC
CAGRDFLCGLKREQYF
>TRBJ2-7|-|TRBV18|-
TGTGCCAGCTCACCAATAGGGGTCTACGAGCAGTACTTC
CASSPIGVYEQYF
>TRBJ1-5|few|TRBV7-2|-
TGTGCCAGCAGCCAAGCGGGGTTCAGCAATCAGCCCCAGCATTTT
CASSQAGFSNQPQHF
>TRBJ2-3|few|TRBV7-2|-
TGTGCCAGCAGCCGAGCGGGCCCCGTACCAGATACGCAGTATTTT
CASSRAGPVPDTQYF
>TRBJ2-1|-|TRBV7-2|TRBD2
TGTGCCAGCAGCTTAATAGCGGGAACCTCCTACAATGAGCAGTTCTTC
CASSLIAGTSYNEQFF
>TRBJ1-5|-|TRBV14|-
TGTGCCAGCAACCAGAACAATAATCAACCCCAGCATTTT
CASNQNNNQPQHF
>TRBJ2-7|few|TRBV7-2|TRBD1
TGTGCCAGCAGCAGACAGGGGGACAGCGAGCAGTACTTC
CASSRQGDSEQYF